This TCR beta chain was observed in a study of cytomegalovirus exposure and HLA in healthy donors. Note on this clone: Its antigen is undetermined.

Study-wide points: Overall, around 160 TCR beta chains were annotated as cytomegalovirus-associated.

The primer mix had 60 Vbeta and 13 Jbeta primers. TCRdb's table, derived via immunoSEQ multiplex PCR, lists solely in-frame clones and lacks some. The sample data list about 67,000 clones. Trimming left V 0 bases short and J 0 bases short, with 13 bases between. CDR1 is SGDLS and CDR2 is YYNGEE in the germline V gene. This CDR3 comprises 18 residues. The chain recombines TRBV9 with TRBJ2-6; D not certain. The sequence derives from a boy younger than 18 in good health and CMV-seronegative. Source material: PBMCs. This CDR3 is CASSVAPLQSSGANVLTF. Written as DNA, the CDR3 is TGTGCCAGCAGCGTAGCCCCATTACAGAGCTCTGGGGCCAACGTCCTGACTTTC.